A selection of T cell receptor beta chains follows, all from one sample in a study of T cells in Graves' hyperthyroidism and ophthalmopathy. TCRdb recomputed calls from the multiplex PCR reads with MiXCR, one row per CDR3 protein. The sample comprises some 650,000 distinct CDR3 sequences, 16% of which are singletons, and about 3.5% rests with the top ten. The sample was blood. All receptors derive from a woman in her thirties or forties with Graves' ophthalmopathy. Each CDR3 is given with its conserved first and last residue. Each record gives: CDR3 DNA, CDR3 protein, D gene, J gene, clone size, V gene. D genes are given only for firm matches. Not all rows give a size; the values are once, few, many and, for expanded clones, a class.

TGTGCCAGCAGTTTGGGGGGGAAGAGAACCCAGTACTTC CASSLGGKRTQYF TRBD2 TRBJ2-5 many TRBV12-3/TRBV12-4
TGTGCCAGCAGCTTTGGGTGGGATAACGAGCAGTACTTC CASSFGWDNEQYF NA TRBJ2-7 many TRBV11-2
TGTGCCAGCACCAAACCGGGACAGTACCCCTACGAGCAGTACTTC CASTKPGQYPYEQYF TRBD1 TRBJ2-7 many TRBV28
TGTGCCAGCAGTGAACGGATGGGGTCTAGCACAGATACGCAGTATTTT CASSERMGSSTDTQYF NA TRBJ2-3 many TRBV2
TGTGCCACCAGCAGAGAGCGGGGGAATCAGCCCCAGCATTTT CATSRERGNQPQHF NA TRBJ1-5 once TRBV15
TGTGCCAGCAGCCAAGAAGGGGGTGGCTACACCTTC CASSQEGGGYTF NA TRBJ1-2 many TRBV3-1
TGTGCCAGCAGCACCAACGATCGACAGAGTGAAGCTTTCTTT CASSTNDRQSEAFF NA TRBJ1-1 few TRBV12-3/TRBV12-4
TGTGCCAGCAGCCGGGACTTCGAGCAGTACTTC CASSRDFEQYF NA TRBJ2-7 many TRBV3-1
TGTGCCAGCAGTTCGCAGGCCACTAACACTGAAGCTTTCTTT CASSSQATNTEAFF NA TRBJ1-1 few TRBV6-4
TGTGCCAGCAGCACCGGGAGGGACGATACGCAGTATTTT CASSTGRDDTQYF TRBD2 TRBJ2-3 many TRBV11-3
TGCAGTGCTAGAGATCCAGCGGGAGTAGGCGAGCAGTACTTC CSARDPAGVGEQYF TRBD2 TRBJ2-7 many TRBV20-1
TGTGCCAGCATACAGGGGTGGATAGCGGGAGGCTACAATGAGCAGTTCTTC CASIQGWIAGGYNEQFF TRBD2 TRBJ2-1 many TRBV6-1
TGTGCCAGCAGCCCCCACGACAGGGGCCGCACAGATACGCAGTATTTT CASSPHDRGRTDTQYF TRBD1 TRBJ2-3 many TRBV6-1
TGTGCCAGCATGGGCGTTCTTGGGACAGCCAACAATGAGCAGTTCTTC CASMGVLGTANNEQFF TRBD1 TRBJ2-1 many TRBV5-6
TGTGCCAGCAGTTACTCGGGCCGACAACCAAACGAGCAGTACTTC CASSYSGRQPNEQYF NA TRBJ2-7 many TRBV6-6
TGTGCCAGCAGCCTACAAAGTACAGATACGCAGTATTTT CASSLQSTDTQYF NA TRBJ2-3 many TRBV7-9
TGTGCCAGCAGATCGGCAGGGGAATACGAGCAGTACTTC CASRSAGEYEQYF NA TRBJ2-7 many TRBV28
TGTGCCAGCAGCAACAGGGGAAACTCCTACGAGCAGTACTTC CASSNRGNSYEQYF TRBD1 TRBJ2-7 many TRBV2
TGTGCCAGCAAAATGGGGGTCTCCTACGAGCAGTACTTC CASKMGVSYEQYF NA TRBJ2-7 NA TRBV5-6
TGTGCCAGCAGCTTAAGACCGGGACAGGCAAATTCACCCCTCCACTTT CASSLRPGQANSPLHF TRBD1 TRBJ1-6 many TRBV7-8
TGCGCCAGCAGCCAAGGCAGGTCCTACAATGAGCAGTTCTTC CASSQGRSYNEQFF NA TRBJ2-1 few TRBV4-1
TGTGCCAGCAGTGAATCTCGGGGGCAAGAGACCCAGTACTTC CASSESRGQETQYF NA TRBJ2-5 few TRBV2
TGCGCCAGCAGCCAAGTAGACAGCTCCTATAATTCACCCCTCCACTTT CASSQVDSSYNSPLHF NA TRBJ1-6 many TRBV4-1
TGTGCCAGTAGTATAGATCAAAGGCAGGGAATTCGACAGCCCCAGCATTTT CASSIDQRQGIRQPQHF NA TRBJ1-5 few TRBV19
TGTGCCATCAGTGATCCCCCAGAGACCCAGTACTTC CAISDPPETQYF NA TRBJ2-5 many TRBV10-3
TGTGCCACCAGTGACTCGGGACTAGCGGGAGGATCTAGCGCAGATACGCAGTATTTT CATSDSGLAGGSSADTQYF TRBD2 TRBJ2-3 NA TRBV24-1
TGTGCCAGCAGCCCTCCCGGAGGGGACACCCAGTACTTC CASSPPGGDTQYF NA TRBJ2-5 many TRBV13
TGCGCCAGCAGCTTCGACGGAAGAGATGGCTACACCTTC CASSFDGRDGYTF NA TRBJ1-2 NA TRBV5-1
TGTGCCAGCAGTTTATCTTGGCACTTAGGGTCGTCGGCTTTCGATGAGCAGTTCTTC CASSLSWHLGSSAFDEQFF NA TRBJ2-1 many TRBV28
TGTGCCAGCAGTTACACTACGGGACAGGGGGCCAGCCACGAGCAGTACTTC CASSYTTGQGASHEQYF TRBD1 TRBJ2-7 many TRBV6-1
TGCAGTGCCCAGAACAGGGACGGGGTCTACGAGCAGTACTTC CSAQNRDGVYEQYF NA TRBJ2-7 many TRBV20-1
TGTGCCAGCAGTTCCTCACCACAGGGGACCTACAATGAGCAGTTCTTC CASSSSPQGTYNEQFF TRBD1 TRBJ2-1 NA TRBV6-9
TGTGCCAGTAAAAGTAAACAGCCTAATGAAAAACTGTTTTTT CASKSKQPNEKLFF NA TRBJ1-4 NA TRBV19
TGTGCCAGCAGTTTAACGGGAGCGGGAGTCCACGAGCAGTACTTC CASSLTGAGVHEQYF TRBD2 TRBJ2-7 NA TRBV11-2
TGTGCCAGCTCACTTACAGGGGGGGAGTACTCTGAAGCTTTCTTT CASSLTGGEYSEAFF TRBD1 TRBJ1-1 many TRBV18
TGCAGTGCTAGAGAGGGGACCTACAATGAGCAGTTCTTC CSAREGTYNEQFF NA TRBJ2-1 many TRBV20-1
TGTGCCAGCGGCGGGGGGCCCAATCAGCCCCAGCATTTT CASGGGPNQPQHF NA TRBJ1-5 NA TRBV7-8
TGTGCCAGCAGCCCCGCGAACTCCTACGAGCAGTACTTC CASSPANSYEQYF NA TRBJ2-7 many TRBV3-1
TGTGCCAGCAGTGTGGGGGGGAATTCACCCCTCCACTTT CASSVGGNSPLHF NA TRBJ1-6 NA TRBV25-1
TGTGCCAGTAGCCCGACAGTGATGGGAGAGACCCAGTACTTC CASSPTVMGETQYF NA TRBJ2-5 NA TRBV13
TGTGCCAGCTCCCCGGCAAAGACGCGTATGGAGACCCAGTACTTC CASSPAKTRMETQYF NA TRBJ2-5 many TRBV18
TGTGCCAGCAGTTTCCGACTAGCGAGGTACGAGCAGTACTTC CASSFRLARYEQYF TRBD2 TRBJ2-7 NA TRBV12-3/TRBV12-4
TGTGCCAGCAGTGATCCCTCCTGGACAGGGAGGGAGACCCAGTACTTC CASSDPSWTGRETQYF TRBD1 TRBJ2-5 many TRBV2
TGTGCCAGCATAGAGGGCCAGGATAATCAGCCCCAGCATTTT CASIEGQDNQPQHF NA TRBJ1-5 NA TRBV2
TGTGCCAGCAGCTCTTCTGGACTAGCGGGGGTAAATGAGCAGTTCTTC CASSSSGLAGVNEQFF TRBD2 TRBJ2-1 few TRBV9